The rows below give T cell receptor beta chains drawn from one sample of a study of human T cells and chemical hapten exposure. MiXCR was run by TCRdb on the RACE reads, yielding one entry per CDR3 protein. The sample holds over 50,000 distinct CDR3 sequences; roughly 10% are singletons and the top ten take 8.5% to 10%. This specimen was whole blood, taken in connection with sensitization to the hapten diphenylcyclopropenone (DPC). These receptor sequences come from a woman aged 25 to 39 with alopecia areata. Some clones in this sample may be carry-over from other donors' samples. Both conserved end residues are part of each CDR3. D genes are given only for firm matches. Rows give clone size only sometimes, using once, few, many, or a class for an expanded clone.

J gene | D gene | clone size | V gene | CDR3 DNA | CDR3 protein
TRBJ1-5 | - | - | TRBV7-9 | TGTGCCAGCAGCGAGGACAGAAGCAATCAGCCCCAGCATTTT | CASSEDRSNQPQHF
TRBJ2-7 | - | - | TRBV6-6 | TGTGCCAGCACCTTACTTAAACCCTCTCCGCGGGGTACCTACGAGCAGTACTTC | CASTLLKPSPRGTYEQYF
TRBJ2-7 | TRBD2 | few | TRBV14 | TGTGCCAGCAGCCCTACTAGCGGGGCCGTCTACGAGCAGTACTTC | CASSPTSGAVYEQYF
TRBJ2-2 | - | many | TRBV2 | TGTGCCACCTCATCCTCCCCGGGACGGAACACCGGGGAGCTGTTTTTT | CATSSSPGRNTGELFF
TRBJ2-3 | TRBD1 | - | TRBV7-3 | TGTGCCAGCAGCTTAGCGGGGACAGGAGGAGATACGCAGTATTTT | CASSLAGTGGDTQYF
TRBJ2-1 | - | few | TRBV11-2 | TGTGCCAGCAGCCCGGGGAGAGGCAATGAGCAGTTCTTC | CASSPGRGNEQFF
TRBJ1-3 | - | - | TRBV29-1 | TGCAGCGTTGAAGATCGGAGAGGGCCGAACACCATATATTTT | CSVEDRRGPNTIYF
TRBJ2-3 | - | - | TRBV7-2 | TGTGCCAGCAGCTTTTCCCTAGCGCAAAAAGATACGCAGTATTTT | CASSFSLAQKDTQYF
TRBJ2-6 | TRBD2 | - | TRBV9 | TGTGCCAGCAGCGCAATTAGCGGGGGGGCCTGGGCCAACGTCCTGACTTTC | CASSAISGGAWANVLTF
TRBJ1-1 | TRBD1 | - | TRBV9 | TGTGCCAGCAGCGGGGGACAGGGAGGGAACACTGAAGCTTTCTTT | CASSGGQGGNTEAFF
TRBJ1-5 | TRBD1 | many | TRBV20-1 | TGCAGTGCTAGAGTGACAGGGGATCAGCCCCAGCATTTT | CSARVTGDQPQHF
TRBJ2-2 | - | - | TRBV7-2 | TGTGCCAGCAGCGAGAACGCGCTAGTTGCCGGGGCCGGGGAGCTGTTTTTT | CASSENALVAGAGELFF
TRBJ2-3 | TRBD2 | - | TRBV29-1 | TGCAGCGTTGGGCCGGGACTAGGCACAGATACGCAGTATTTT | CSVGPGLGTDTQYF
TRBJ1-5 | - | few | TRBV5-4 | TGTGCCAGCAGCGAAGATCCGGGGGTCGATCAGCCCCAGCATTTT | CASSEDPGVDQPQHF
TRBJ2-1 | TRBD2 | few | TRBV7-2 | TGTGCCAGCAGCTTAGTTTCTAGCGGGGGGCAGAATGAGCAGTTCTTC | CASSLVSSGGQNEQFF
TRBJ2-7 | TRBD1 | few | TRBV18 | TGTGCCAGCTCGCCGGGACAGGGGATGTACGAGCAGTACTTC | CASSPGQGMYEQYF